The rows below give T cell receptor beta chains drawn from one sample of a study of T-cell reconstitution after alpha-beta-depleted transplantation in children. Using its own MiXCR run on the PCR reads, TCRdb lists one record per CDR3 protein. This sample has a few hundred thousand distinct CDR3 sequences, with 10% to 15% found just once. The material sequenced was PBMCs, mostly from graft donor cells, taken 360 days after TCRalphabeta/CD19-depleted stem cell transplant. The receptors stem from a male patient under 18 who had a stem cell transplant for acute myeloid leukemia, so the T cells may come from the graft donor. The CDR3 runs from the conserved cysteine through the conserved F or W. D genes are given only for firm matches. A clone size is listed for some rows: how often the clone was seen (once, few, many), or a class if it is expanded.

j_call d_call v_call clone_size cdr3_aa cdr3_nt
TRBJ1-2 NA TRBV4-3 NA CASSQDIPGRDYGYTF TGCGCCAGCAGCCAAGATATCCCTGGCAGGGACTATGGCTACACCTTC
TRBJ1-1 NA TRBV29-1 NA CSVENTGRTTEAFF TGCAGCGTTGAAAATACAGGGAGGACCACTGAAGCTTTCTTT
TRBJ2-5 NA TRBV27 few CASRRLGQETQYF TGTGCCAGCAGGCGACTAGGTCAAGAGACCCAGTACTTC
TRBJ2-3 NA TRBV19 few CASSILGASTDTQYF TGTGCCAGTAGTATCCTGGGGGCTAGCACAGATACGCAGTATTTT
TRBJ2-7 TRBD1 TRBV15 NA CATSRVLLQGALYEQYF TGTGCCACCAGCAGAGTATTGTTACAGGGGGCACTCTACGAGCAGTACTTC
TRBJ2-2 NA TRBV28 NA CASNSWGFLGELFF TGTGCCAGCAACTCTTGGGGTTTCCTCGGGGAGCTGTTTTTT
TRBJ1-6 NA TRBV10-3 few CAIKEGLIDSPLHF TGTGCCATCAAAGAGGGACTTATCGATTCACCCCTCCACTTT
TRBJ2-2 NA TRBV6-2/TRBV6-3 NA CASSYGARELFF TGTGCCAGCAGTTACGGGGCACGGGAGCTGTTTTTT
TRBJ2-1 NA TRBV7-3 few CASSGPKRALDEQFF TGTGCCAGCAGCGGCCCCAAGAGGGCCCTCGATGAGCAGTTCTTC
TRBJ2-7 NA TRBV6-5 NA CASSYEASVSYEQYF TGTGCCAGCAGTTACGAGGCTAGCGTCTCCTACGAGCAGTACTTC
TRBJ2-7 TRBD2 TRBV15 few CATSSFTSGVRDEQYF TGTGCCACCAGCTCCTTTACTAGCGGGGTCCGTGATGAGCAGTACTTC
TRBJ2-7 NA TRBV18 NA CASSPRSGFSYEQYF TGTGCCAGCTCACCCCGCTCGGGGTTCTCCTACGAGCAGTACTTC
TRBJ2-7 TRBD1 TRBV18 NA CASSDGTGGAYEQYF TGTGCCAGCTCAGATGGGACAGGGGGCGCCTACGAGCAGTACTTC
TRBJ2-7 TRBD2 TRBV10-3 many CAISEASGRAEQYF TGTGCCATCAGTGAGGCTAGCGGGAGGGCCGAGCAGTACTTC
TRBJ2-1 TRBD2 TRBV10-3 NA CAISGRTSGTYNEQFF TGTGCCATCAGTGGCCGGACTAGCGGGACCTACAATGAGCAGTTCTTC
TRBJ1-6 NA TRBV4-2 few CASSQDGPGSPLHF TGTGCCAGCAGCCAAGATGGACCGGGATCACCCCTCCACTTT